This T cell receptor (beta chain) came from a study of regulatory T cells in long-lasting Graves disease. At the level of the study: Over 5 years on antithyroid drugs plus positive TSH receptor antibodies marked Graves' disease as persistent.

The sample's time point: persistent/refractory GD, antithyroid drugs over 5 years with positive TRAb. RNA isolated from PBMCs was used to make the TCR library. The patients included were those that came from an endocrinology department in Xi'an, China. The CDR3 is made up of 16 amino acids. V lost 3 bases to trimming and J lost 3 bases, with 15 bases between them. The germline V gene has CDR1 ENHRY and CDR2 SYGVKD. Comment on this clonotype: Antigen specificity is unknown.

Whole-study findings and limits: When disease was persistent, TRBV28, TRBJ1-2 and TRBJ2-5 were the favored segments.

TCR beta libraries were built with iRepertoire HTBI primers and Arm-PCR of CDR3 regions. TCRdb re-derived calls from the multiplex PCR reads in MiXCR, one entry per CDR3 protein. The sample includes some 420,000 distinct CDR3 sequences, 22% of them seen just once. The sequences come from peripheral blood mononuclear cells (PBMCs), collected when the disease was refractory, from a patient treated with antithyroid drugs. The chain joins TRBV10-3 to TRBJ1-5; D is unresolved. This sequence originates from a female donor with Graves disease. The CDR3, as DNA: TGTGCCATCAGTGAAAATCCCCGGGGAGACAATCAGCCCCAGCATTTT. Protein product: CAISENPRGDNQPQHF.